Here is one T cell receptor beta chain with its context. Its specificity is not known. When sampled, the donors appeared nominally healthy, though they likely had unrecorded immune exposures. The data are from a study of cytomegalovirus exposure and HLA in healthy donors. Study summary: In terms of ancestry, the Caucasian-associated cluster contained more than 65% of the roughly 400 genotyped donors. Study results and limitations: Certain sequence variants were highly shared and formed a cluster, and this cluster was likely a sequencing artifact. The study put some 160 TCR beta chains on its list as cytomegalovirus-associated.

CDR1 and CDR2 from the germline V gene are GTSNPN and SVGIG (reference sequence). V was cut by 6 bases and J by 1 base, with 14 bases left in between. There are 14 residues in the CDR3. Primers included in the PCR were 60 Vbeta and 13 Jbeta primers. The protocol was immunoSEQ multiplex PCR, while the TCRdb copy is restricted to in-frame clones and leaves out a portion. The sample includes 100,000 or so clones, roughly 78% seen only once; the top ten take around 6.7%. Sequencing used PBMCs. The chain recombines TRBV30 with TRBJ2-3; possible D gene TRBD2, 5 bases. This TCR came from a man aged 30 to 39 in good health and CMV-seronegative. The CDR3 DNA sequence: TGTGCCTGCTTTGTAGGGAGCGGCACAGATACGCAGTATTTT. Amino acid sequence: CACFVGSGTDTQYF.